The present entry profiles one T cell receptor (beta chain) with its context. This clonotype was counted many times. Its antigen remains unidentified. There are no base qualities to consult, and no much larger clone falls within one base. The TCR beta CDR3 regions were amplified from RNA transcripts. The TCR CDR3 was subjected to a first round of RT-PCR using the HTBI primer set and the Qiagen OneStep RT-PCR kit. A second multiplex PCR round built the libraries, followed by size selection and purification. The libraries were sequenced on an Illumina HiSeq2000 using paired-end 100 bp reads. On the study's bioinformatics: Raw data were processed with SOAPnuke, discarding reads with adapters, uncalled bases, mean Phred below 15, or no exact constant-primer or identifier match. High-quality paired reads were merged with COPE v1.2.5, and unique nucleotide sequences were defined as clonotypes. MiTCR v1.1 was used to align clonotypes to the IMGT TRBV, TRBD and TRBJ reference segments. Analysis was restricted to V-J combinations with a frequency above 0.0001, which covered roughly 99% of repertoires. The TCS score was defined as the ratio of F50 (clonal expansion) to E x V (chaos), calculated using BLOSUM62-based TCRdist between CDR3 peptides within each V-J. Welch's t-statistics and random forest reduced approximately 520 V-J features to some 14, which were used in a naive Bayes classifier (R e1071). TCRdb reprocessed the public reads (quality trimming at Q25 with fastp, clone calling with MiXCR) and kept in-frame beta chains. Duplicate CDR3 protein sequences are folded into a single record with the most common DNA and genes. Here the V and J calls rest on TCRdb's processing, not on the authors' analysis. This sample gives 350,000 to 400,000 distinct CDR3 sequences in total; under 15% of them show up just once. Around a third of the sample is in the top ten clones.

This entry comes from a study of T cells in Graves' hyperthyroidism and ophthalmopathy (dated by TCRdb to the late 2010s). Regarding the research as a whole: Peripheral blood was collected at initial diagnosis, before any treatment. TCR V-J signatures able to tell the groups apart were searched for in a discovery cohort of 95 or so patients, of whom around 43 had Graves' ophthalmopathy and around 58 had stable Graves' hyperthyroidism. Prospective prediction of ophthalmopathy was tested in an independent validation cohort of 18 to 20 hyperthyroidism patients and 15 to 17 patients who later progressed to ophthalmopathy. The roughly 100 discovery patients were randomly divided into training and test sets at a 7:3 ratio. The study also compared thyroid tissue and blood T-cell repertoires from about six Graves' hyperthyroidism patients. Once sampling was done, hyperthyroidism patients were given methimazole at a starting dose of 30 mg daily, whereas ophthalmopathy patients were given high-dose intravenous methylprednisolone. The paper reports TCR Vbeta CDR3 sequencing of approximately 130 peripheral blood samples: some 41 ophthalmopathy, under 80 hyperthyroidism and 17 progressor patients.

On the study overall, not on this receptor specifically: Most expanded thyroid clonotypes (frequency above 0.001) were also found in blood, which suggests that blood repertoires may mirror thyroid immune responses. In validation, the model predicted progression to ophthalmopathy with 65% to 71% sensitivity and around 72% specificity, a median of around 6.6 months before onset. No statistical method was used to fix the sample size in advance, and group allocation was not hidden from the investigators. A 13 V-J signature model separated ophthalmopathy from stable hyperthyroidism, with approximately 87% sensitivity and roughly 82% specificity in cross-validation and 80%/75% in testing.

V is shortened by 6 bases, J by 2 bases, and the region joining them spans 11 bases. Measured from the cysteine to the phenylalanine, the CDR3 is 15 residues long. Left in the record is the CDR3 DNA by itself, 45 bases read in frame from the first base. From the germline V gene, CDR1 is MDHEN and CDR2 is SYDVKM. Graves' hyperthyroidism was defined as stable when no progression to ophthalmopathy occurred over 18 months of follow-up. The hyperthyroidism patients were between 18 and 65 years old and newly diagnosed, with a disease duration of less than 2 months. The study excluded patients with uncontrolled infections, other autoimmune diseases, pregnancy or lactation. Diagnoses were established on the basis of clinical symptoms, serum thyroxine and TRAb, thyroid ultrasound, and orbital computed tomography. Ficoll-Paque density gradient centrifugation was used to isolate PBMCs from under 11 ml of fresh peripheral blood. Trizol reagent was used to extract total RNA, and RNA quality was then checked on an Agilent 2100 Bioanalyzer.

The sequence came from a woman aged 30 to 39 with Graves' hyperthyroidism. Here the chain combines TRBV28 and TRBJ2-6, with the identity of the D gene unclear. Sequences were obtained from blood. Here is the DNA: TGTGCCAGCAGCTCTTCCTCGGCTGGGGCCAACGTCCTGACTTTC. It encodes CASSSSSAGANVLTF.